The source of this T cell receptor beta chain is a study of OX40 agonist ivuxolimab in advanced cancers. Study as a whole: Six ivuxolimab dose levels, 0.01 to 10 mg/kg, were given intravenously every 2 weeks. Study-wide results and limits: On average, a greater number of expanded clones characterised CD8+ T cells relative to CD4+.

This CDR3 spans 11 amino acids. The germline V and J ends were trimmed by 1 base and 9 bases, with 5 bases remaining between them. CDR1 SGHDT and CDR2 YYEEEE come from the germline V gene. In the case of this clone: The antigen is not known.

The data were produced by immunoSEQ multiplex PCR, yet TCRdb's version contains in-frame clones alone and is incomplete. The repertoire holds some 83,000 clones, around 84% seen once, with 6.5% in the top ten. The source material was CD4+ or CD8+ T cells sorted from blood, sampled in a trial of the OX40 agonist ivuxolimab. This TCR derives from an adult with an advanced solid tumor such as melanoma, head and neck, liver or kidney cancer. The chain links TRBV5-6 to TRBJ2-1, with no clear D. Here the CDR3 reads CASSLRLEQFF. The CDR3 coding sequence is TGTGCCAGCAGCTTGAGGCTTGAGCAGTTCTTC.